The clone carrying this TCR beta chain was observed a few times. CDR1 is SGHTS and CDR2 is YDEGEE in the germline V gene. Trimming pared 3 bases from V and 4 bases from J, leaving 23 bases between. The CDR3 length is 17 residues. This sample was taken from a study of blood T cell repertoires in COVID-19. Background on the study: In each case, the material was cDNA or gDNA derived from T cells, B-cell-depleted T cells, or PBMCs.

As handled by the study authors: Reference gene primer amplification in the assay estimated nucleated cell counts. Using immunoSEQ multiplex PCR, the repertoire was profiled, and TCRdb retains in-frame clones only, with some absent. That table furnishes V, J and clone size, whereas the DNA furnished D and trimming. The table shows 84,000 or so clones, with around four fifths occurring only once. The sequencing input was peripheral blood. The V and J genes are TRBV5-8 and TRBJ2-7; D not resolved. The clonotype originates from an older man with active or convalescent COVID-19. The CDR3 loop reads CASSYPRGGASAYEQYF. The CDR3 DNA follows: TGTGCCAGCAGCTACCCCCGTGGCGGCGCGTCGGCTTACGAGCAGTACTTC.